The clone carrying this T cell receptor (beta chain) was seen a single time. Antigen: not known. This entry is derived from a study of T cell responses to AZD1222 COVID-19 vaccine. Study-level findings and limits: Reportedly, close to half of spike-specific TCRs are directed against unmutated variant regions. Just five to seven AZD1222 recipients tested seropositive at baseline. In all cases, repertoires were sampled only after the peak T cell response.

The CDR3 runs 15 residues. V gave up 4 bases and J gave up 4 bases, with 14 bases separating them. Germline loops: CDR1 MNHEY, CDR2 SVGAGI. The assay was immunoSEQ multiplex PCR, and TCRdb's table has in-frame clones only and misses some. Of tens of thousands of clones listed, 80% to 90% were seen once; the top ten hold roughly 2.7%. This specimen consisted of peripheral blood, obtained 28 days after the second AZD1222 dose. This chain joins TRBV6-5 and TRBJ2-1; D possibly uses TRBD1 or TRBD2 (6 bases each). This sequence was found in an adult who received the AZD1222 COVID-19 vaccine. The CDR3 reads CASSSRGPQYNEQFF. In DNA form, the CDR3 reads TGTGCCAGCAGTTCCCGGGGGCCCCAGTACAATGAGCAGTTCTTC.